A selection of T cell receptor beta chains follows, all from one sample in a study of blood T cell repertoires in COVID-19. Clones were sequenced by immunoSEQ multiplex PCR, and TCRdb holds only the in-frame ones, with some missing. Here the sample spans around 120,000 clones, around 90% being singletons. Sequencing was performed on peripheral blood. The receptors were sampled from a woman aged 60-75 years with COVID-19, enrolled during active disease. The CDR3 runs from the conserved cysteine through the conserved F or W. D genes are given only for firm matches. The size entry is marked missing in some rows and otherwise reads once, few, many or a size class.

d_call j_call clone_size v_call cdr3_aa cdr3_nt
TRBD2 TRBJ2-1 - TRBV5-1 CASSERTSGGRDNEQFF TGCGCCAGCAGCGAGCGGACTAGCGGGGGTCGCGACAATGAGCAGTTCTTC
- TRBJ1-5 - TRBV18 CASSPGAGLVSQPQHF TGTGCCAGCTCACCAGGGGCAGGTCTTGTGAGTCAGCCCCAGCATTTT
- TRBJ1-5 - TRBV5-1 CASSLGAGDSNQPQHF TGCGCCAGCAGCTTGGGGGCCGGCGACAGCAATCAGCCCCAGCATTTT
- TRBJ1-2 - TRBV7-2 CASSSGQFYGYTF TGTGCCAGCAGCTCGGGACAATTCTATGGCTACACCTTC
TRBD1 TRBJ1-2 - TRBV7-9 CASSLDRGFSYGYTF TGTGCCAGCAGCTTGGACAGGGGGTTTAGCTATGGCTACACCTTC
TRBD1 TRBJ1-2 - TRBV5-1 CASSSDRGRDGYTF TGCGCCAGCAGCTCCGACAGGGGGCGAGATGGCTACACCTTC
- TRBJ2-4 - TRBV23-1 CASSPRDPGAGAPLAKNIQYF TGCGCCAGCAGTCCCCGGGACCCAGGGGCCGGCGCCCCCTTAGCCAAAAACATTCAGTACTTC
TRBD2 TRBJ2-1 - TRBV4-3 CASSQESSGNEQFF TGCGCCAGCAGCCAAGAATCTAGCGGCAATGAGCAGTTCTTC
- TRBJ2-5 - TRBV19 CASSIGGDRETQYF TGTGCCAGTAGTATAGGGGGGGATCGGGAGACCCAGTACTTC
TRBD1 TRBJ2-3 - TRBV5-6 CASSLGNRGADTQYF TGTGCCAGCAGCTTGGGGAACAGGGGAGCAGATACGCAGTATTTT
TRBD1 TRBJ1-1 - TRBV5-4 CASSSRQGATEAFF TGTGCCAGCAGTTCGCGACAGGGGGCGACTGAAGCTTTCTTT
TRBD1 TRBJ2-5 - TRBV9 CASSVTGTDQETQYF TGTGCCAGCAGCGTAACTGGGACAGACCAAGAGACCCAGTACTTC
- TRBJ2-7 once TRBV5-4 CASSVGTFPYEQYF TGTGCCAGCAGCGTGGGGACATTTCCCTACGAGCAGTACTTC
- TRBJ1-1 - TRBV2 CASSDRSGANTEAFF TGTGCCAGCAGTGATCGTTCTGGGGCGAACACTGAAGCTTTCTTT
TRBD1 TRBJ1-1 - TRBV11-2 CASSFSGTGESSEAFF TGTGCCAGCAGCTTTTCTGGGACAGGGGAGTCTTCTGAAGCTTTCTTT
- TRBJ2-7 - TRBV5-8 CASSWPPGSPYEQYF TGTGCCAGCAGCTGGCCCCCGGGTAGCCCCTACGAGCAGTACTTC
TRBD2 TRBJ2-3 - TRBV29-1 CSTSGTSGGAPSTDTQYF TGCAGCACCTCTGGGACTAGCGGGGGGGCCCCGAGCACAGATACGCAGTATTTT
TRBD2 TRBJ2-1 - TRBV6-6 CASSRPGLAGFNEQFF TGTGCCAGCAGTCGACCGGGACTAGCGGGGTTCAATGAGCAGTTCTTC